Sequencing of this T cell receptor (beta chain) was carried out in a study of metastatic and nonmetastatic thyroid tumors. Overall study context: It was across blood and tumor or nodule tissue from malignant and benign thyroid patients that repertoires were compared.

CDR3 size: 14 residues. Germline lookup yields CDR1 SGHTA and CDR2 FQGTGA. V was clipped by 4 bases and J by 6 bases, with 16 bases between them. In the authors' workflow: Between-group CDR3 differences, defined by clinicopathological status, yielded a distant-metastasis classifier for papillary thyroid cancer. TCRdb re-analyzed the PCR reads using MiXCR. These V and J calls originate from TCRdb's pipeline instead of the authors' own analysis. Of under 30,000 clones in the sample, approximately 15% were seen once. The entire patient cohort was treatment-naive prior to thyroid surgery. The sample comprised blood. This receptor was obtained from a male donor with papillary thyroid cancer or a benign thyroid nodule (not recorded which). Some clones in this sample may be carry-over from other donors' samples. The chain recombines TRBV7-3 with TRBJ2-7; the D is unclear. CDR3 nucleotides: TGTGCCAGCAGCTCCTGGACGTTGCCGGTCGAGCAGTACTTC. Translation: CASSSWTLPVEQYF. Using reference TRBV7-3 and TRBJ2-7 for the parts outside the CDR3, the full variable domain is GAGVSQTPSNKVTEKGKYVELRCDPISGHTALYWYRQSLGQGPEFLIYFQGTGAADDSGLPNDRFFAVRPEGSVSTLKIQRTERGDSAVYLCASSSWTLPVEQYFGPGTRLTVT.